Shown below are 17 T cell receptor beta chains from a single sample sequenced in a study of T-cell memory formation after mild COVID-19. TCRdb analysed the 5' RACE reads with MiXCR anew, one entry per CDR3 protein. This table has about 350,000 distinct CDR3 sequences, roughly an eighth appearing once. Sequenced material: PBMCs or a T cell subset sorted from them (not recorded which). These receptors originate from a man in his late teens or twenties who had mild COVID-19 (a few samples of this study predate the infection). Cell type and time point are not known.

In this sample, this clonotype turned up a few times. J is TRBJ1-5 and V is TRBV6-6, with a possible D match to TRBD1 (6 bases). This CDR3 comprises 13 residues. Looked up from germline, CDR1 is MNHNY and CDR2 is SVGAGI (reference sequence). Between the trimmed V and J ends, which lost 6 bases and 7 bases, there was a span of 13 bases. The CDR3 coding sequence is TGTGCCAGCAGCCGACAGGTACGGCAGCCCCAGCATTTT. Translating it yields CASSRQVRQPQHF.

In its sample, this clonotype was seen many times. This rearrangement joins TRBV15 to TRBJ2-7; D is uncertain. Germline lookup yields CDR1 LNHNV and CDR2 YYDKDF (reference sequence). Trimming stripped 0 bases from V and 2 bases from J, with 8 bases between. This CDR3 is 14 amino acids long. CDR3 region: CATSRDRLTYEQYV. CDR3 nucleotides: TGTGCCACCAGCAGAGATCGTTTAACCTACGAGCAGTACGTC.

The chain has TRBV18 and TRBJ1-5; D not certain. The V gene lost 2 bases and the J gene lost 5 bases, with 7 bases spanning the gap. This CDR3 comprises 13 residues. From germline, CDR1 is KGHSH and CDR2 LQKENI. This CDR3 is CASSPGFDQPQHF. The CDR3 bases are TGTGCCAGCTCACCAGGGTTCGATCAGCCCCAGCATTTT.

The chain employs TRBV18 and TRBJ1-1; no reliable D call. V was clipped by 1 base and J by 5 bases, with 5 bases between them. Germline loops: CDR1 KGHSH, CDR2 LQKENI. There are 12 residues in the CDR3. CDR3 nucleotide sequence: TGTGCCAGCTCACCACTCGTGACTGAAGCTTTCTTT. It specifies CASSPLVTEAFF. Full variable domain (rest looked up from reference TRBV18 and TRBJ1-1): NAGVMQNPRHLVRRRGQEARLRCSPMKGHSHVYWYRQLPEEGLKFMVYLQKENIIDESGMPKERFSAEFPKEGPSILRIQQVVRGDSAAYFCASSPLVTEAFFGQGTRLTVV.

This clonotype was counted between two and nine times. The chain recombines TRBV20-1 with TRBJ2-7; D unresolved. The CDR3 extends over 14 amino acids. Germline lookup yields CDR1 DFQATT and CDR2 SNEGSKA (reference sequence). Trimming took 3 bases from V and 3 from J, leaving 15 bases between them. Here the CDR3 DNA reads TGCAGTGCTAGTCTAAGTTTATTTATCTACGAGCAGTACTTC. Its protein product is CSASLSLFIYEQYF.

This chain uses TRBV24-1 with TRBJ2-5; unclear D gene. The CDR3 consists of 13 residues. Trimming removed 4 bases from V and 5 bases from J, with 10 bases in between. The germline gives CDR1 KGHDR, CDR2 SFDVKD. CDR3 in DNA: TGTGCCACCAGTGAGCGATTACAGGAGACCCAGTACTTC. Translating it yields CATSERLQETQYF.

This clonotype was detected only a few times. The V call is TRBV6-5, the J call TRBJ1-6; D not certain. The germline V gene has CDR1 MNHEY and CDR2 SVGAGI. V was cut by 0 bases and J by 0 bases, with 12 bases left in between. The CDR3 covers 18 residues. The CDR3 reads CASSYSIFGSSYNSPLHF. The DNA for the CDR3 is TGTGCCAGCAGTTACTCGATCTTCGGAAGCTCCTATAATTCACCCCTCCACTTT.

This clonotype was recorded at least ten times. The chain links TRBV12-3 or TRBV12-4 to TRBJ2-3; D ambiguous. The CDR3 is 13 amino acids. V was shortened by 3 bases and J by 1 base, with 5 bases between the two germline ends. CDR3 protein: CASSLDGTDTQYF. The CDR3 DNA sequence: TGTGCCAGCAGTTTGGATGGCACAGATACGCAGTATTTT.

The table lists this clonotype with many counts. The chain has TRBV12-3 or TRBV12-4 and TRBJ2-3; 9 positions agree with TRBD2. The CDR3 consists of 15 residues. The junction had 3 bases not matched to a gene; V was cut back by 4 bases and J by 1 base. Here the CDR3 reads CASSSVAGGTDTQYF. The CDR3 coding sequence is TGTGCCAGCAGTTCAGTAGCGGGGGGCACAGATACGCAGTATTTT.

The chain has TRBV7-8 and TRBJ2-4; 9 bases align to TRBD2. CDR3 length: 20 amino acids. Looked up from germline, CDR1 is SGHVS and CDR2 is FQNEAQ. The V and J ends lost 5 bases and 5 bases, in that order; junction bases with no gene match: 22. The CDR3: CASSGRPQRGARGEQNIQYF. The CDR3, as DNA: TGTGCCAGCAGCGGGCGCCCCCAGCGGGGGGCCCGTGGTGAACAAAACATTCAGTACTTC.

This clonotype has at least ten counts. The V call is TRBV7-9, the J call TRBJ2-1, with D maybe TRBD2 (5 bases). This CDR3 contains 17 residues. Trimming cost V 2 bases and J 3 bases, with 17 bases left between them. The germline V gene has CDR1 SEHNR and CDR2 FQNEAQ (reference sequence). CDR3 coding DNA: TGTGCCAGCAGCTTATGGTCCCGGTCGGGGATCTACAATGAGCAGTTCTTC. This translates into CASSLWSRSGIYNEQFF.

This chain joins TRBV6-5 and TRBJ2-7; no reliable D call. Trimming took off 6 bases at V and 13 bases at J, with 16 bases between the two ends. Per the germline V gene, CDR1 is MNHEY and CDR2 is SVGAGI. The CDR3 is made up of 11 amino acids. In DNA form, the CDR3 reads TGTGCCAGCAGCGTGGCTGGCAGCCTATACTTC. As protein: CASSVAGSLYF.

This clonotype occurred many times. This chain uses TRBV18 with TRBJ2-5, with no clear D. There are 12 residues in the CDR3. Trimming shortened V by 2 bases and J by 5 bases, and 6 bases separated the two germline ends. Germline-derived CDR1 and CDR2 are KGHSH and LQKENI. The CDR3 DNA reads TGTGCCAGCTCACCAATGATCGAGACCCAGTACTTC. Its protein product is CASSPMIETQYF.

This clonotype was detected many times. The chain links TRBV29-1 to TRBJ2-7; D remains ambiguous. V lost 6 bases, J lost 6 bases, and 18 bases lay in between. The CDR3 loop spans 13 amino acids. CDR1 and CDR2 (germline): SQVTM, ANQGSEA. CDR3 DNA: TGCAGCGTGGGGTATTTGACTCCGGGCGAGCAGTACTTC. Its translation is CSVGYLTPGEQYF.

The sample holds a few counts of this clonotype. The chain combines TRBV6-1 with TRBJ2-3; D might be TRBD1 (6 bases). Germline CDR1 reads MNHNS; CDR2 reads SASEGT. Deletions cut 7 bases from V and 1 base from J, with 9 bases between. This CDR3 region has 13 residues. The CDR3 loop reads CASTGAGTDTQYF. The DNA for the CDR3 is TGTGCCAGCACAGGGGCCGGCACAGATACGCAGTATTTT.

Only a few counts were recorded for this clonotype. This chain uses TRBV7-9 with TRBJ2-7; D is perhaps TRBD1 or TRBD2 (5 bases each). Trimming left V 1 base short and J 0 bases short, with 13 bases between. This CDR3 region has 16 residues. CDR1 and CDR2 (germline): SEHNR, FQNEAQ (reference sequence). CDR3 DNA: TGTGCCAGCAGCTTAGGTCCCGGGACGGGCTCCTACGAGCAGTACGTC. Translated: CASSLGPGTGSYEQYV.

The sample holds many counts of this clonotype. V gene TRBV5-1 combines with J gene TRBJ2-7; 10 nucleotides agree with TRBD1. The CDR3 spans 14 residues. Germline values: CDR1 SGHRS, CDR2 YFSETQ. Unmatched junction bases numbered 3, after V lost 1 base and J lost 5 bases. The CDR3 DNA reads as TGCGCCAGCAGCTTGCTGACAGGGGGCAACGAGCAGTACTTC. Translated: CASSLLTGGNEQYF.